This T cell receptor beta chain was identified during a study of blood T cell repertoires in COVID-19. This CDR3 is 15 amino acids long. The germline gives CDR1 SGDLS, CDR2 YYNGEE. The junction had 8 bases not matched to a gene; V was cut back by 7 bases and J by 2 bases. Participant age was roughly 18 to 95 years, and participants resided in around 24 US areas. Assignment of participants to cohorts was predicated upon participant-reported clinical history. Cohort 3 recovery required two negative PCRs, clearance, or symptom resolution. Methods used by the authors: Amplification with reference gene primers provided the estimates of nucleated cell counts. Clones were read by immunoSEQ multiplex PCR, and TCRdb kept only the in-frame ones, dropping some. V and J calls and clone size follow that table, whereas D and trimming were derived from the DNA. The data hold more than 60,000 clones, with approximately 90% observed a single time.

This clone was seen once. The sequenced sample was PBMCs or T cells enriched from blood (not recorded which). The rearrangement uses TRBV9 and TRBJ2-2; TRBD1 matches at 7 bases. This sequence originates from a middle-aged woman who had recovered from COVID-19. The CDR3 coding sequence is TGTGCCAGCCAGGGTGAGGGGGCAAACACCGGGGAGCTGTTTTTT. Its translation: CASQGEGANTGELFF.